The present T cell receptor (beta chain) was sequenced within a study of cytomegalovirus exposure and HLA in healthy donors. The CDR3 consists of 13 residues. Germline V gives CDR1 SGHAT, CDR2 FQNNGV. The V end lost 0 bases, the J end lost 0 bases, and 3 bases lay between the germline ends. To note about this clone: The antigen is undetermined.

Overall study findings and caveats: Upon later analysis, TCR association rates were observed to vary by HLA locus, being highest for DRB1 and lowest for HLA-C.

The PCR ran on 60 Vbeta and 13 Jbeta primers. Repertoires were generated with immunoSEQ multiplex PCR, while TCRdb's copy carries only in-frame clones and drops some. The sample consists of around 100,000 clones, roughly 67% of them appearing once. V usage is TRBV11-2 and J usage is TRBJ2-7; D remains unclear. The sequenced material came from PBMCs. This TCR came from a young man in good health and CMV-seropositive. DNA of the CDR3: TGTGCCAGCAGCTTAGAACTCTCCTACGAGCAGTACTTC. It yields the protein CASSLELSYEQYF.